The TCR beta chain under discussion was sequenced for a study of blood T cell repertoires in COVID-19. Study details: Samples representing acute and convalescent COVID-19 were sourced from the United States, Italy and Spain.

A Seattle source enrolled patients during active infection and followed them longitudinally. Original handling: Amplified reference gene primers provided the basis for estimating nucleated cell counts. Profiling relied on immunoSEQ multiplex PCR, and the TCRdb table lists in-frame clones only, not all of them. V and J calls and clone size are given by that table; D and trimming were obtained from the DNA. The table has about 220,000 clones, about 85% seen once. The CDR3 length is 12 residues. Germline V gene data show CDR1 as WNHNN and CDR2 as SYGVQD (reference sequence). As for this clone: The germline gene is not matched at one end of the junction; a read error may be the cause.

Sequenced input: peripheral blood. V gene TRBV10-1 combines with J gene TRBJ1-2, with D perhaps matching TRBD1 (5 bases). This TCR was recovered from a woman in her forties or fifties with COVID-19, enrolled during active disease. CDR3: CASSEIRVDPPF. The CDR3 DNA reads TGCGCCAGCAGTGAGATCAGGGTAGACCCTCCCTTC.